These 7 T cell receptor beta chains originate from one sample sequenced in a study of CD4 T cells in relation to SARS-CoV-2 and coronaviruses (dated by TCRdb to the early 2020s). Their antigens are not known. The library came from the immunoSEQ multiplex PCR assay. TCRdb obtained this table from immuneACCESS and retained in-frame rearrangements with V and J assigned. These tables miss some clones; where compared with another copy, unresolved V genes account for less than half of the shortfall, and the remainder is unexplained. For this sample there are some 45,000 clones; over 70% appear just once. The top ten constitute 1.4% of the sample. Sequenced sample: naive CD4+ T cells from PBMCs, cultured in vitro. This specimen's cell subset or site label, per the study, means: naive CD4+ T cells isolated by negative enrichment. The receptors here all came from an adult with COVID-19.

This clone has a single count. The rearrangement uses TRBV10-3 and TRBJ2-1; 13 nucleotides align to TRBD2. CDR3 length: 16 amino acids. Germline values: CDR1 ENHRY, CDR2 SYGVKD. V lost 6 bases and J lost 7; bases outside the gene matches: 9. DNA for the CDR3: TGTGCCATCAGGAACAAACTAGCGGGAGGGCCTAATGAGCAGTTCTTC. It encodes CAIRNKLAGGPNEQFF.

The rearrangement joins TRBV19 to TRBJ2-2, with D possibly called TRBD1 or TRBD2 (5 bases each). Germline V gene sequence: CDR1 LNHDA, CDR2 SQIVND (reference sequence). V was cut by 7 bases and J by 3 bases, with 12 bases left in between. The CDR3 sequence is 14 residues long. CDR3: CASTPGPHTGELFF. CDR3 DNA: TGTGCCAGTACCCCGGGACCGCACACCGGGGAGCTGTTTTTT.

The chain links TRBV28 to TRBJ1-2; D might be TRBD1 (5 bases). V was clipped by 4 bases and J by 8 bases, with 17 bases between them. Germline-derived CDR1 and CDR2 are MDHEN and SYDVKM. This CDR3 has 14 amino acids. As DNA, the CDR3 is TGTGCCAGCAGTTCAACACCATCGCGGGGCGGCTACACCTTC. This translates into CASSSTPSRGGYTF.

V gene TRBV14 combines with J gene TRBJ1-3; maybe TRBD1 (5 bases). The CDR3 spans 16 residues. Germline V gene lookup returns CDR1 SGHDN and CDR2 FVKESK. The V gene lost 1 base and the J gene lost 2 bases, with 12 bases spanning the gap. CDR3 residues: CASSQVGHLTGNTIYF. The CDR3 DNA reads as TGTGCCAGCAGCCAAGTTGGACACCTGACTGGAAACACCATATATTTT.

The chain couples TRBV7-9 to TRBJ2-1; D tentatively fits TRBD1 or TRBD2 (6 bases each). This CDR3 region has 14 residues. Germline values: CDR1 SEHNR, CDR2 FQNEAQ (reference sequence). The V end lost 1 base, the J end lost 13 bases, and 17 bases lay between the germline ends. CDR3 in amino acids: CASSLGGAQPGQFF. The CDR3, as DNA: TGTGCCAGCAGCTTAGGGGGGGCTCAACCTGGACAGTTCTTC.

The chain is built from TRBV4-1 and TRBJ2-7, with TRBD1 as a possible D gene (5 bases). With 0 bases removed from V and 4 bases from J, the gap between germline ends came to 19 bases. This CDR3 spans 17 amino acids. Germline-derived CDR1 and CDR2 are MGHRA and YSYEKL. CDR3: CASSQDLLQGKGYEQYF. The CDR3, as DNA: TGCGCCAGCAGCCAAGATCTCTTGCAGGGAAAAGGATACGAGCAGTACTTC.

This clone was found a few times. This chain's CDR3 is CASRPRSGVTGELFF. The CDR3 coding sequence is TGCGCCAGCAGACCTCGGAGCGGGGTTACCGGGGAGCTGTTTTTT. The V gene is TRBV5-1, the J gene TRBJ2-2; 7 positions agree with TRBD2. The CDR3 runs 15 residues. Germline CDR1 reads SGHRS; CDR2 reads YFSETQ. Unmatched junction bases numbered 9, after V lost 5 bases and J lost 5 bases.